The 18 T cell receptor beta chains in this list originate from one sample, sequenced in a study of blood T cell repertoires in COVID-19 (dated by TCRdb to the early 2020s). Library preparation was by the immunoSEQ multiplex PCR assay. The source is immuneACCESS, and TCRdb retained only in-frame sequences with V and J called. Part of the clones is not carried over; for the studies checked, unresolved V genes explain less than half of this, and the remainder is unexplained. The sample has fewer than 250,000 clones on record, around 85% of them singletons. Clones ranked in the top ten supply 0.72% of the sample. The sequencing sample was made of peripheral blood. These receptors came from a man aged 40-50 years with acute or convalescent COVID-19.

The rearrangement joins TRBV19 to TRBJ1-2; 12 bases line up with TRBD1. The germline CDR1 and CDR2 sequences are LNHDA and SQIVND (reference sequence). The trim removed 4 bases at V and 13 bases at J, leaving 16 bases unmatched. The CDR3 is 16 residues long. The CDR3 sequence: CASSTGGDRGPGVSTF. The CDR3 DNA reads TGTGCCAGTAGTACGGGAGGGGACAGGGGGCCCGGGGTCTCCACCTTC. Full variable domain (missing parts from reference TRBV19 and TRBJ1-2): DGGITQSPKYLFRKEGQNVTLSCEQNLNHDAMYWYRQDPGQGLRLIYYSQIVNDFQKGDIAEGYSVSREKKESFPLTVTSAQKNPTAFYLCASSTGGDRGPGVSTFGSGTRLTVV.

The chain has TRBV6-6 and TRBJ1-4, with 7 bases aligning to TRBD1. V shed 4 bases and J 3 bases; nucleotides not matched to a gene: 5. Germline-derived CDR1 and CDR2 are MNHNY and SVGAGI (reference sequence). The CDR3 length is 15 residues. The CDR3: CASSSQGVANEKLFF. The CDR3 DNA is TGTGCCAGCAGTTCCCAGGGGGTGGCTAATGAAAAACTGTTTTTT.

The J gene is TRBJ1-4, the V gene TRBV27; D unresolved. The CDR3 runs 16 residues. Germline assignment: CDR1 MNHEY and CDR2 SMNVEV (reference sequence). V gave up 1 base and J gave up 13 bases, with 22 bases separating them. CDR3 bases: TGTGCCAGCAGTTTATTACCTTCTGAGACGGGGAGAAGACTGTTTTTT. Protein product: CASSLLPSETGRRLFF. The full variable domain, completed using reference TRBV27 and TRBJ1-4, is EAQVTQNPRYLITVTGKKLTVTCSQNMNHEYMSWYRQDPGLGLRQIYYSMNVEVTDKGDVPEGYKVSRKEKRNFPLILESPSPNQTSLYFCASSLLPSETGRRLFFGSGTQLSVL.

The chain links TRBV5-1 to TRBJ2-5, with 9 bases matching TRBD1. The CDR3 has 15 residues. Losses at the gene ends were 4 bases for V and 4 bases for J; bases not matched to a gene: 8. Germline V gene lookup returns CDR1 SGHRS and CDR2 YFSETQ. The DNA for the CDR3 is TGCGCCAGCAGCCCCTACAGGGGGCGCACAGAGACCCAGTACTTC. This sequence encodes CASSPYRGRTETQYF.

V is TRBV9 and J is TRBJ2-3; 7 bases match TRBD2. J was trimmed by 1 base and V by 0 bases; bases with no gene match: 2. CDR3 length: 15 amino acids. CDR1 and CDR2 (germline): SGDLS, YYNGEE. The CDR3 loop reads CASSVGSGGTDTQYF. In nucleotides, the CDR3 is TGTGCCAGCAGCGTAGGGAGCGGGGGCACAGATACGCAGTATTTT.

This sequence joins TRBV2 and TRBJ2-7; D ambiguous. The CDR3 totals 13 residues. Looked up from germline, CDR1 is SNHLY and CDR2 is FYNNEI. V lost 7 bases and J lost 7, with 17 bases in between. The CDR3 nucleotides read TGTGCCAGCACCCAAGACACCTTCCGGGAGCAGTACTTC. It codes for CASTQDTFREQYF.

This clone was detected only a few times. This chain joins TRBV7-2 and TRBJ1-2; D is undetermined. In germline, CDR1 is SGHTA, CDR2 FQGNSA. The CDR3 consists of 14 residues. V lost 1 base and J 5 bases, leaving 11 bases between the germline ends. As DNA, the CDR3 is TGTGCCAGCAGCTTAGACAGCTCCCATTATGGCTACACCTTC. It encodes CASSLDSSHYGYTF.

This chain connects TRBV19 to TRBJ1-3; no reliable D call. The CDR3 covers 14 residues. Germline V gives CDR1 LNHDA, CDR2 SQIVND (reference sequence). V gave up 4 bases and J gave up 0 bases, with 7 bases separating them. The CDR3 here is CASSTGFSGNTIYF. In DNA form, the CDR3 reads TGTGCCAGTAGTACAGGATTCTCTGGAAACACCATATATTTT.

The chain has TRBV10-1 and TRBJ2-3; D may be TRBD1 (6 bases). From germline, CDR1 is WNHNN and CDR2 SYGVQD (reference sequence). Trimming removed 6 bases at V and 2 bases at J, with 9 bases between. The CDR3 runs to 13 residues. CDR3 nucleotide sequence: TGCGCCAGCAGGGCAGGGGACACAGATACGCAGTATTTT. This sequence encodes CASRAGDTDTQYF.

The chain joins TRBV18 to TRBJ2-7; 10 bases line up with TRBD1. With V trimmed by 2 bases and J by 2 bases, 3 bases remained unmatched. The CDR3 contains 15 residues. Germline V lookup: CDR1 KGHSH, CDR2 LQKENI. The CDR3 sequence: CASSPGTGVPYEQYF. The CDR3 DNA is TGTGCCAGCTCACCAGGGACAGGGGTTCCCTACGAGCAGTACTTC.

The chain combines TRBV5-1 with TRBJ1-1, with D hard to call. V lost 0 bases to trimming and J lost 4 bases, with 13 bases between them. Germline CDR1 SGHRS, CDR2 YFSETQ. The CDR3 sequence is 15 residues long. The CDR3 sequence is CASSLVGGEGTEAFF. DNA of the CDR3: TGCGCCAGCAGCTTGGTGGGCGGGGAGGGCACTGAAGCTTTCTTT.

The CDR3 protein is CAWNPVLTNTEAFF. The CDR3 DNA reads as TGTGCCTGGAACCCAGTGTTAACGAACACTGAAGCTTTCTTT. The chain has TRBV30 and TRBJ1-1; D not certain. V was pared by 4 bases and J by 1 base, with 13 bases between. The CDR3 contains 14 residues. The V gene's germline CDR1 is GTSNPN and CDR2 SVGIG (reference sequence). Filled out from reference TRBV30 and TRBJ1-1, the complete variable domain reads SQTIHQWPATLVQPVGSPLSLECTVEGTSNPNLYWYRQAAGRGLQLLFYSVGIGQISSEVPQNLSASRPQDRQFILSSKKLLLSDSGFYLCAWNPVLTNTEAFFGQGTRLTVV.

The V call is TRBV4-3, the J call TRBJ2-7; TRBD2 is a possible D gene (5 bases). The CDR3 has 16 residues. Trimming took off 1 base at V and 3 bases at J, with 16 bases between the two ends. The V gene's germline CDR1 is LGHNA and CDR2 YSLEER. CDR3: CASSQVERAAVYEQYF. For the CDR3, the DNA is TGCGCCAGCAGCCAAGTGGAGAGGGCGGCGGTCTACGAGCAGTACTTC.

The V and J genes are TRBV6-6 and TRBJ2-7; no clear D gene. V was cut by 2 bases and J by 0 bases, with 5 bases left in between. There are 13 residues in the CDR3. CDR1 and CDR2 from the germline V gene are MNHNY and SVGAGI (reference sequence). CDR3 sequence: CASSYIISYEQYF. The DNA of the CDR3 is TGTGCCAGCAGTTACATCATCTCCTACGAGCAGTACTTC.

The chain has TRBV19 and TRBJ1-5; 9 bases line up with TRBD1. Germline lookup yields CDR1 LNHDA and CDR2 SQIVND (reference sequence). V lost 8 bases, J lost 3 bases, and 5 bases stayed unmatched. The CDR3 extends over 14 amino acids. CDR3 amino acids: CASEGTGYNQPQHF. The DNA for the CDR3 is TGTGCCAGTGAGGGGACAGGGTACAATCAGCCCCAGCATTTT.

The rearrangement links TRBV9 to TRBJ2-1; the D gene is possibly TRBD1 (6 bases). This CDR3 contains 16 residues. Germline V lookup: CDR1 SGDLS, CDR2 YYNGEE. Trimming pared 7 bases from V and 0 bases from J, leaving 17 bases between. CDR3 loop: CASDTGTLSSYNEQFF. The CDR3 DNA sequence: TGTGCCAGCGATACAGGGACCCTTAGCTCCTACAATGAGCAGTTCTTC.

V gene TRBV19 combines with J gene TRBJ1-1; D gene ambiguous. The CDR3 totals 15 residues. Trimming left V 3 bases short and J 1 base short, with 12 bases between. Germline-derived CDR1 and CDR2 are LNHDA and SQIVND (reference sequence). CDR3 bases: TGTGCCAGTAGTATTGCCTCTAATGGGAACACTGAAGCTTTCTTT. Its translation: CASSIASNGNTEAFF.

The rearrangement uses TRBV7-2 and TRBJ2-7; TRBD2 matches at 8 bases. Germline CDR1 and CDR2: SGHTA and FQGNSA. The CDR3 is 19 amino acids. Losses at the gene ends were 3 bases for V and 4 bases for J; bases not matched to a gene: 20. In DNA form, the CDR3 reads TGTGCCAGCAGCTTCTACCCCCCGGGAGCGGGAGTTTACGGATACGAGCAGTACTTC. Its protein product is CASSFYPPGAGVYGYEQYF.